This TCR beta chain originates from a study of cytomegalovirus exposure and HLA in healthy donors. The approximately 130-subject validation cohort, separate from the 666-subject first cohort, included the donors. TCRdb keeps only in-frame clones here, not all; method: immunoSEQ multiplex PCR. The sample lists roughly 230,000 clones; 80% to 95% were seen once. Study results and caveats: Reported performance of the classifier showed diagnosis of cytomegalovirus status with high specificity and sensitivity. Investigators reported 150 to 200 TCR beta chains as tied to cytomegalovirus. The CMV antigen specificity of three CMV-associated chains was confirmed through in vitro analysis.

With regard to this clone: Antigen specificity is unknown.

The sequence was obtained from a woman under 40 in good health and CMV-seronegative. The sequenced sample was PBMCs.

The CDR3 sequence: CSVEDASGRDQETQYF. The CDR3 region has the DNA TGCAGCGTTGAAGACGCTAGCGGGAGGGACCAAGAGACCCAGTACTTC. The J gene is TRBJ2-5, the V gene TRBV29-1, with 12 bases that match TRBD2. With V trimmed by 0 bases and J by 0 bases, 2 bases remained unmatched. Germline V gene data show CDR1 as SQVTM and CDR2 as ANQGSEA. The CDR3 spans 16 residues.